This T cell receptor (beta chain) was identified in a study of shared clonotypes between healthy human individuals. The CDR3 sequence is 16 residues long. Germline CDR1 reads SNHLY; CDR2 reads FYNNEI. Between the trimmed V and J ends, which lost 7 bases and 0 bases, there was a span of 18 bases. Libraries were prepared by immunoSEQ multiplex PCR; TCRdb keeps only in-frame clonotypes and omits some of them. Of roughly 700,000 clones listed, less than 85% were seen once; the top ten hold 1.5% to 2%. The sample comprised memory CD4+ T cells sorted from blood. Indicated subset: CD45RA-negative fraction. This TCR was sampled from a woman under 40 in good health. The chain carries TRBV2 and TRBJ2-5; possibly TRBD1 for D (6 bases). The CDR3 loop is CASTAQGTKYQETQYF. CDR3 coding DNA: TGTGCCAGCACCGCTCAGGGGACAAAGTACCAAGAGACCCAGTACTTC. Full variable domain (missing parts from reference TRBV2 and TRBJ2-5): EPEVTQTPSHQVTQMGQEVILRCVPISNHLYFYWYRQILGQKVEFLVSFYNNEISEKSEIFDDQFSVERPDGSNFTLKIRSTKLEDSAMYFCASTAQGTKYQETQYFGPGTRLLVL.